This section outlines one T cell receptor (beta chain) sequence together with its context. Germline V CDR1 and CDR2: LGHDT, YNNKEL (reference sequence). V lost 0 bases and J 0 bases, leaving 11 bases between the germline ends. The CDR3 contains 17 residues. Seattle patients were enrolled during active infection and followed longitudinally. This entry comes from a study of blood T cell repertoires in COVID-19. Study-wide context: There were acute and convalescent COVID-19 samples, and they came from the United States, Italy and Spain. Sample material is recorded as cDNA or gDNA derived from T cells, B-cell-depleted T cells, or PBMCs.

As handled by the study authors: Reference gene primer amplification yielded estimated nucleated cell counts. The method was immunoSEQ multiplex PCR; TCRdb's version includes in-frame clones alone and lacks a portion of them. V and J calls and clone size are as listed in that table; D and trimming were resolved from the DNA. The sample records around 260,000 clones, around 87% being singletons. This sequence joins TRBV3-1 (or the pseudogene TRBV3-2) and TRBJ2-2; D is unresolved. The clonotype comes from a woman between 55 and 75 years old with COVID-19, enrolled during active disease. Sequenced input: peripheral blood. CDR3 protein: CASSQDSNPANTGELFF. The CDR3 nucleotides are TGTGCCAGCAGCCAAGACAGTAATCCCGCGAACACCGGGGAGCTGTTTTTT.